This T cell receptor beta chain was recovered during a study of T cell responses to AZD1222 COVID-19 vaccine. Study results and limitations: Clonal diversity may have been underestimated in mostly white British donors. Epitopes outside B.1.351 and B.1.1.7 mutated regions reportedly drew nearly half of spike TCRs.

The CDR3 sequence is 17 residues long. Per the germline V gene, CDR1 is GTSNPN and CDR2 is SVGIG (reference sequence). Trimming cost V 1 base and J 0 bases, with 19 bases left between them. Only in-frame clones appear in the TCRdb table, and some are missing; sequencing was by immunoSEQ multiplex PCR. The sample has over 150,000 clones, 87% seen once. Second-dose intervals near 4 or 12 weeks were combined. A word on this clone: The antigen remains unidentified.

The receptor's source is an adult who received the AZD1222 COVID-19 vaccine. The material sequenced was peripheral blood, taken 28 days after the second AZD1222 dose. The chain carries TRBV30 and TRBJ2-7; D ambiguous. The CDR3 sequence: CAWSDLLMGRDSYEQYF. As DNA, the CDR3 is TGTGCCTGGAGTGACCTTCTTATGGGCAGAGACTCCTACGAGCAGTACTTC.